A single sample is the source of the 9 T cell receptor beta chains below, sequenced in a study of TIL therapy for anti-PD-1-resistant metastatic lung cancer. Documented time point: pre-treatment sample, taken before nivolumab and TIL therapy. The immunoSEQ assay was v3. Profiled with immunoSEQ multiplex PCR; TCRdb holds only in-frame clones, not every one. The sample carries fewer than 20,000 clones, about four fifths recorded once. The material sequenced was blood, taken at baseline. The receptors come from a person aged 25 to 85 with non-small cell lung cancer.

This clone showed up just once. The chain employs TRBV19 and TRBJ2-3; the match to TRBD2 covers 14 bases. CDR1 is LNHDA, CDR2 SQIVND, per germline (reference sequence). This CDR3 region has 15 residues. The V gene end was trimmed by 7 bases and the J gene end by 5 bases; junction bases not matched to a gene: 5. CDR3 sequence (DNA): TGTGCCAGTACCATCGGACTAGCGGGAGGAGATACGCAGTATTTT. It specifies CASTIGLAGGDTQYF. The entire variable domain, with the rest obtained from reference TRBV19 and TRBJ2-3, is as follows: DGGITQSPKYLFRKEGQNVTLSCEQNLNHDAMYWYRQDPGQGLRLIYYSQIVNDFQKGDIAEGYSVSREKKESFPLTVTSAQKNPTAFYLCASTIGLAGGDTQYFGPGTRLTVL.

The rearrangement uses TRBV5-1 and TRBJ2-2; 8 bases are a match to TRBD1. V shed 4 bases and J 5 bases; nucleotides not matched to a gene: 7. The CDR3 contains 15 residues. Per the germline V gene, CDR1 is SGHRS and CDR2 is YFSETQ. The CDR3 sequence: CASSPDRARTGELFF. CDR3 nucleotide sequence: TGCGCCAGCAGCCCGGACAGGGCGAGGACCGGGGAGCTGTTTTTT.

The chain recombines TRBV5-5 with TRBJ2-4; TRBD1 matches 7 bases. J was trimmed by 8 bases and V by 2 bases; bases with no gene match: 1. The CDR3 is 12 residues long. CDR1 is SGHKS and CDR2 is YYEKEE in the germline V gene (reference sequence). CDR3: CASSFQGDIQYF. The DNA of the CDR3 is TGTGCCAGCAGCTTCCAGGGGGACATTCAGTACTTC.

In its sample, this clone is large. V gene TRBV28 combines with J gene TRBJ1-5; D might be TRBD1 (5 bases). Trimming removed 2 bases at V and 6 bases at J, with 11 bases between. The CDR3 has 14 residues. The germline gives CDR1 MDHEN, CDR2 SYDVKM. Here the CDR3 DNA reads TGTGCCAGCAGTTTAATGGGGGAGAGTCAGCCCCAGCATTTT. It specifies CASSLMGESQPQHF.

The gene calls are TRBV6-5 and TRBJ1-2, with 9 bases lining up with TRBD1. The CDR3 is 15 amino acids. In germline, CDR1 is MNHEY, CDR2 SVGAGI. With V trimmed by 6 bases and J by 5 bases, 10 bases remained unmatched. The CDR3 loop reads CASRPGTGMGYGYTF. CDR3 coding DNA: TGTGCCAGCAGGCCCGGGACAGGGATGGGGTATGGCTACACCTTC.

CDR3 sequence (DNA): TGTGCCAGCAGCTCGGGTAGCATGAACACTGAAGCTTTCTTT. Residues: CASSSGSMNTEAFF. The chain carries TRBV5-4 and TRBJ1-1; no clear D. Looked up from germline, CDR1 is SGHNT and CDR2 is YYREEE (reference sequence). V lost 3 bases and J 0 bases, leaving 9 bases between the germline ends. The CDR3 consists of 14 residues.

This chain uses TRBV29-1 with TRBJ2-5; 10 bases line up with TRBD2. Germline assignment: CDR1 SQVTM and CDR2 ANQGSEA. This CDR3 region has 16 residues. Trimming took 3 bases from V and 4 from J; bases not matched to a gene: 11. For the CDR3, the DNA is TGCAGCGTTGACCCGACCCTAGCGGGAGCGGGAGAGACCCAGTACTTC. Translated: CSVDPTLAGAGETQYF.

The chain uses TRBV4-3 and TRBJ2-1; D gene ambiguous. CDR3 length: 15 residues. CDR1 LGHNA and CDR2 YSLEER come from the germline V gene. V shed 0 bases and J shed 7 bases, with 13 bases lying between them. The CDR3 reads CASSQEKASSNEQFF. DNA for the CDR3: TGCGCCAGCAGCCAAGAAAAAGCGTCTTCGAATGAGCAGTTCTTC.

This clone was observed a few times. The V gene is TRBV7-2, the J gene TRBJ2-7; 7 nucleotides match TRBD1. V trimming: 3 bases; J trimming: 2 bases; junction bases outside the gene matches: 7. The CDR3 sequence is 15 residues long. Per germline, CDR1 SGHTA and CDR2 FQGNSA. The CDR3 DNA is TGTGCCAGCAGCTTCCGGACAGGAAGTCCCTACGAGCAGTACTTC. It yields the protein CASSFRTGSPYEQYF.